This T cell receptor beta chain comes out of a study of control samples from healthy donors and cancer patients. Germline lookup yields CDR1 LNHDA and CDR2 SQIVND (reference sequence). Trimming at V came to 3 bases and at J to 5 bases, leaving 6 bases not matched to a gene. This CDR3 comprises 15 residues. Some clones are missing from TCRdb's copy, which holds only in-frame ones; the method was immunoSEQ multiplex PCR. The table shows under 50,000 clones, with more than 70% occurring only once. The specimen was PBMCs. The chain links TRBV19 to TRBJ1-5; 8 bases are shared with TRBD1. This TCR came from a woman aged 60-75 years with lung cancer. CDR3 loop: CASSMDREKDQPQHF. Here the CDR3 DNA reads TGTGCCAGTAGTATGGACAGGGAAAAGGATCAGCCCCAGCATTTT.